These T cell receptor beta chains were read from a single sample in a study of blood T cell repertoires in COVID-19. Repertoires were generated with immunoSEQ multiplex PCR, while TCRdb's copy carries only in-frame clones and drops some. The repertoire holds some 24,000 clones, with roughly nine tenths as singletons. Source material: peripheral blood. The receptors were sampled from a human donor in a cohort sampled during active COVID-19. The CDR3 runs from the conserved cysteine through the conserved F or W. A D gene is named only where the DNA matches it firmly.

d_call | v_call | cdr3_aa
- | TRBV4-3 | CASSQDSLTDTQYF
- | TRBV12-3/TRBV12-4 | CASSSQGYEQYF
TRBD2 | TRBV27 | CASSLSTSGSYNEQFF
TRBD2 | TRBV19 | CASSTGTSGGAMETQYF
- | TRBV6-5 | CASSGARRGSPLHF
- | TRBV5-5 | CASSLDGGGAQPQHF
- | TRBV11-2 | CASSLDPGASPLHF
TRBD1 | TRBV6-5 | CASTQGQKAFF
- | TRBV6-5 | CASSLIIGGEQYF
TRBD1 | TRBV13 | CASSFQGQGALNTEAFF
TRBD2 | TRBV10-2 | CAVDRAGGPLNEQFF
TRBD2 | TRBV6-5 | CASRGAGYSTDTQYF
TRBD1 | TRBV7-2 | CASSSDRGLGTEAFF
TRBD1 | TRBV30 | CAWGQGYTEAFF
TRBD2 | TRBV29-1 | CSHFGGAHTDTQYF
- | TRBV5-1 | CASSLYLGALDGYTF
- | TRBV5-1 | CASSPQPTSNYGYTF
TRBD2 | TRBV7-2 | CASSDTSGSYQETQYF
TRBD1 | TRBV12-3/TRBV12-4 | CASSLGQGLGYTF
- | TRBV4-1 | CASSQAGTNNYEQYF
TRBD1 | TRBV28 | CASPPSRDRSMNTEAFF
- | TRBV10-1 | CASSESIGQGIFQETQYF
TRBD2 | TRBV24-1 | CATSLAGGLGSYNEQFF
TRBD1 | TRBV28 | CASSLTGIYGNTEAFF
- | TRBV3-1/TRBV3-2 | CASSQGAPGAYEQYF
TRBD2 | TRBV7-9 | CASSSTTTPSGGAFDEQFF
- | TRBV2 | CASSEALYPQGGTYEQYF
TRBD1 | TRBV18 | CASSPPSGGTIYGYTF
TRBD2 | TRBV5-1 | CASSLGTSGRSDTQYF
TRBD1 | TRBV29-1 | CSVEAGTGEHGYTF
- | TRBV9 | CASSVDTGNYGYTF
- | TRBV18 | CASSPLRFGSNTGELFF
TRBD1 | TRBV11-3 | CASSLEGTGANEQFF
TRBD2 | TRBV9 | CASSVGFAGGPDTQYF
TRBD2 | TRBV6-1 | CASSEQGGNYNEQFF
- | TRBV5-1 | CASSLDRARTDTQYF
- | TRBV3-1/TRBV3-2 | CASSVTVLAKNIQYF
TRBD1 | TRBV6-1 | CASSEDRGDGYTF
- | TRBV7-2 | CAGQGEGGTDTQYF
TRBD2 | TRBV9 | CASSVSTSWKDTQYF
TRBD1 | TRBV5-1 | CASSHGQGQETQYF
- | TRBV5-6 | CASSHGAGNTIYF
- | TRBV19 | CASSNRSRYNEQFF
- | TRBV30 | CAWSVAWGGTEAFF
- | TRBV10-3 | CATATDRDTQYF
- | TRBV3-1/TRBV3-2 | CASSPGGITNTEAFF
TRBD2 | TRBV30 | CAWNRLAGGEEQYF
- | TRBV6-1 | CASSELVSLNTEAFF
- | TRBV2 | CASSEEGGGYGYTF
TRBD1 | TRBV4-1 | CASSHDTGTGWAYEQYF
TRBD2 | TRBV6-6 | CASSRTSGGAGAKNIQYF
- | TRBV15 | CATSTFFGQLYEQYF
- | TRBV5-1 | CASSDGTGEEGPQHF
TRBD1 | TRBV10-3 | CAISEKVAQGSQHF
- | TRBV19 | CASRTAGQLHEQYF
TRBD2 | TRBV11-2 | CASRGGTSGLNEQFF
- | TRBV27 | CASSSPSGQGGANVLTF
TRBD1 | TRBV5-1 | CASSKGQGGIEAFF
TRBD2 | TRBV5-4 | CASSSQTSGSHEQYF
- | TRBV28 | CASTSPRGTGKRQPQHF